This TCR beta chain was sequenced in a study of CD8 T cells in Susac syndrome. Overall study: Five or six sequenced Susac syndrome patients had clinically active disease, while under ten were in remission. Blood was drawn from Susac syndrome patients while they were therapy-naive, on corticosteroids, or on intravenous immunoglobulin alone.

cDNA came from approximately 0.5 to 1 ug RNA primed by random hexamers. Amplification of TCR beta CDR3 across 54 Vbeta and 13 Jbeta was performed with immunoSEQ multiplex PCR. MiXCR was run by TCRdb on the immunoSEQ multiplex PCR reads, yielding one entry per CDR3 protein. The sample includes about 180,000 distinct CDR3 sequences, approximately 94% of them seen just once. Patients having Susac syndrome satisfied recently defined diagnostic criteria for definite or probable disease. Germline V gives CDR1 SGHVS, CDR2 FNYEAQ. Deletions cut 5 bases from V and 8 bases from J, with 15 bases between. The CDR3 has 13 amino acids.

The TCR comes from a human donor with Susac syndrome. This sequence joins TRBV7-6 and TRBJ1-2, with no clear D. The sample consisted of CD4+ T cells from PBMCs. CDR3 amino acids: CASSLDGLLGYTF. As DNA, the CDR3 is TGTGCCAGCAGCCTGGACGGGCTATTAGGCTACACCTTC.